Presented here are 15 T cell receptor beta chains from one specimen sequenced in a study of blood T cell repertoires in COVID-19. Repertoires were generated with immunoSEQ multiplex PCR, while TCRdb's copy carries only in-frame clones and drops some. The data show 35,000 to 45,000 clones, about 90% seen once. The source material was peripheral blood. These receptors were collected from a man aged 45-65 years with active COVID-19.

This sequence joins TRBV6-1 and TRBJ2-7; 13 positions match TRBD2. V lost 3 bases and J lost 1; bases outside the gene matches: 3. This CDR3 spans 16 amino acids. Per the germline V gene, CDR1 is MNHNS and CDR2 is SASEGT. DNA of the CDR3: TGTGCCAGCAGTGATCGACTAGCGGGAGGTTCCTACGAGCAGTACTTC. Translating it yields CASSDRLAGGSYEQYF.

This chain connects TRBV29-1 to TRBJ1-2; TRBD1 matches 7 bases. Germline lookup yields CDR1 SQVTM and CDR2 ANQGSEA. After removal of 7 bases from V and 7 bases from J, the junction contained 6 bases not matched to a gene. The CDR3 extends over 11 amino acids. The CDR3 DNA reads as TGCAGCGAAAGACAGGGCCCTGGCTACACCTTC. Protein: CSERQGPGYTF.

CDR3 sequence reads: CASSSTSGLKNEQFF. The CDR3, as DNA: TGTGCCAGCAGCTCGACTAGCGGGTTGAAGAATGAGCAGTTCTTC. This chain uses TRBV5-5 with TRBJ2-1; 10 bases align to TRBD2. This CDR3 has 15 amino acids. CDR1 and CDR2 from the germline V gene are SGHKS and YYEKEE (reference sequence). V trimming: 3 bases; J trimming: 7 bases; junction bases outside the gene matches: 7.

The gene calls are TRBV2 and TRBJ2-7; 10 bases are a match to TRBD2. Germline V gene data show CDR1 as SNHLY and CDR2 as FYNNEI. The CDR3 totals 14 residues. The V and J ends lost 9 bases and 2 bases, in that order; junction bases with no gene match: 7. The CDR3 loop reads CASETSGLTYEQYF. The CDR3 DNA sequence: TGTGCCAGTGAGACTAGCGGGCTAACCTACGAGCAGTACTTC.

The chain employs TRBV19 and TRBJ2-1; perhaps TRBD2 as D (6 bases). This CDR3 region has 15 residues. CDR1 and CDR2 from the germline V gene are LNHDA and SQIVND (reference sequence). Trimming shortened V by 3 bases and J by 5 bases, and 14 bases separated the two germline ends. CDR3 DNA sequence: TGTGCCAGTAGTATTTCTACGGGGGACCACAATGAGCAGTTCTTC. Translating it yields CASSISTGDHNEQFF.

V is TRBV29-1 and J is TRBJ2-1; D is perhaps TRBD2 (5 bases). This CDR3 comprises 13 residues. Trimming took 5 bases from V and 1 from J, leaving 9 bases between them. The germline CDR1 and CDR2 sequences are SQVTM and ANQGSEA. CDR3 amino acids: CSVSGISYNEQFF. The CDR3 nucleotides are TGCAGCGTTAGCGGAATTTCCTACAATGAGCAGTTCTTC.

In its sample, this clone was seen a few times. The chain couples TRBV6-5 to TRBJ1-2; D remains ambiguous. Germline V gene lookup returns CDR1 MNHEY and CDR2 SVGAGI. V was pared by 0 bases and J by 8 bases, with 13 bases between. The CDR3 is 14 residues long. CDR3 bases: TGTGCCAGCAGTTACTCGGGTCCAGGCTACGGCTACACCTTC. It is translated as CASSYSGPGYGYTF.

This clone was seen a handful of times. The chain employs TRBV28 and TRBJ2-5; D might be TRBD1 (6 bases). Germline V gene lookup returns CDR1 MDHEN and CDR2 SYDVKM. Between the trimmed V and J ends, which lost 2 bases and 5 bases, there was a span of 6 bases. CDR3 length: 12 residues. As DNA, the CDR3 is TGTGCCAGCAGTTTACAGGGGGAGACCCAGTACTTC. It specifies CASSLQGETQYF. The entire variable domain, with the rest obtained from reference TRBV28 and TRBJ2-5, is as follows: DVKVTQSSRYLVKRTGEKVFLECVQDMDHENMFWYRQDPGLGLRLIYFSYDVKMKEKGDIPEGYSVSREKKERFSLILESASTNQTSMYLCASSLQGETQYFGPGTRLLVL.

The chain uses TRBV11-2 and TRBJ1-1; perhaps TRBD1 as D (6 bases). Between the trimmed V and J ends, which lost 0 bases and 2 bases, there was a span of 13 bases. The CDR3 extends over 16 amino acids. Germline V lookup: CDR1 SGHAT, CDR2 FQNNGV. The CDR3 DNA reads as TGTGCCAGCAGCTTAGACCCAGGACAGCTAAACACTGAAGCTTTCTTT. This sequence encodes CASSLDPGQLNTEAFF.

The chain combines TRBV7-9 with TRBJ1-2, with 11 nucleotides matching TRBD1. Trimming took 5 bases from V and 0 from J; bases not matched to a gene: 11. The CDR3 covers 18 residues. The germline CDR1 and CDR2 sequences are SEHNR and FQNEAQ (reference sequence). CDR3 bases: TGTGCCAGCAGCCGAATGGGACAGGGGGTGAAGTCTAACTATGGCTACACCTTC. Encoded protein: CASSRMGQGVKSNYGYTF.

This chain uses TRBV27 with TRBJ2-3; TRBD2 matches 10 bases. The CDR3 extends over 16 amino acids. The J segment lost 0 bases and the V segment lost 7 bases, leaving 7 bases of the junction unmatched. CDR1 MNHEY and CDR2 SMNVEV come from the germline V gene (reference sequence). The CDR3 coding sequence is TGTGCCAGCAAACTAGCGGGATTAACTAGCACAGATACGCAGTATTTT. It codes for CASKLAGLTSTDTQYF.

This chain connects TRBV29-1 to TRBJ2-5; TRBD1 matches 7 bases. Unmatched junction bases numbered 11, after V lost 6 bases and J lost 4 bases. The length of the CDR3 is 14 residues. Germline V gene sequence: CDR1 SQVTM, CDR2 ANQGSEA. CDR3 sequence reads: CSVLRQGNRETQYF. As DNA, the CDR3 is TGCAGCGTCTTACGACAGGGAAACCGAGAGACCCAGTACTTC.

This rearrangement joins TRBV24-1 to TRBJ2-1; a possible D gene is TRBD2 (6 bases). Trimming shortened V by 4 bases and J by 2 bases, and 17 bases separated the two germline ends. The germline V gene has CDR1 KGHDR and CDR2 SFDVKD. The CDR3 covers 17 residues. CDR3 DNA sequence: TGTGCCACCAGTGACTGGGGAGGAGGGTCGGCCTACAATGAGCAGTTCTTC. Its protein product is CATSDWGGGSAYNEQFF.

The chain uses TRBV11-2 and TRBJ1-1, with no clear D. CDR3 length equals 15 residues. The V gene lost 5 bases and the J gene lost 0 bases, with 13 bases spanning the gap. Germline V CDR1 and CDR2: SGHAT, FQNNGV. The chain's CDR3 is CASSIEGAMNTEAFF. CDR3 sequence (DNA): TGTGCCAGCAGCATCGAGGGAGCCATGAACACTGAAGCTTTCTTT. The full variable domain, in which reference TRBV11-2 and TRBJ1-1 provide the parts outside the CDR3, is EAGVAQSPRYKIIEKRQSVAFWCNPISGHATLYWYQQILGQGPKLLIQFQNNGVVDDSQLPKDRFSAERLKGVDSTLKIQPAKLEDSAVYLCASSIEGAMNTEAFFGQGTRLTVV.

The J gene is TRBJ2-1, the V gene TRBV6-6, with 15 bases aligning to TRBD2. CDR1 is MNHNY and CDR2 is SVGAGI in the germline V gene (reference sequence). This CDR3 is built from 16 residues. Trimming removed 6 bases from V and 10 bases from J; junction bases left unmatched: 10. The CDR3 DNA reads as TGTGCCAGCAGCTCCATGGGACTAGCGGGAGGCAAAGAGCAGTTCTTC. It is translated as CASSSMGLAGGKEQFF.